What follows are 9 T cell receptor beta chains derived from one specimen sequenced in a study of cytomegalovirus exposure and HLA in healthy donors. 13 Jbeta primers and 60 Vbeta primers were used for the PCR. The repertoire was sequenced with immunoSEQ multiplex PCR; TCRdb's copy has only in-frame clones and lacks some. The table records approximately 110,000 clones, roughly 85% of them present only once. Material for sequencing was PBMCs. These receptors all come from a woman between 40 and 55 years old in good health and CMV-seronegative.

The genes are TRBV29-1 and TRBJ2-1; perhaps TRBD2 as D (6 bases). V was cut by 6 bases and J by 4 bases, with 22 bases left in between. The CDR3 is 16 amino acids. Looked up from germline, CDR1 is SQVTM and CDR2 is ANQGSEA. The chain's CDR3 is CSVGPGLQSSYNEQFF. The CDR3, as DNA: TGCAGCGTCGGACCGGGACTTCAGTCGTCATACAATGAGCAGTTCTTC.

The rearrangement uses TRBV18 and TRBJ1-3; D possibly corresponds to TRBD1 (5 bases). The CDR3 is 16 residues long. V lost 3 bases and J 0 bases, leaving 12 bases between the germline ends. The germline V gene has CDR1 KGHSH and CDR2 LQKENI. The chain's CDR3 is CASSPDGGSSGNTIYF. CDR3 in DNA: TGTGCCAGCTCACCCGACGGGGGGTCCTCTGGAAACACCATATATTTT.

This chain links TRBV25-1 with TRBJ2-7, with D possibly TRBD2 on 6 matching bases. The CDR3 totals 14 residues. Germline lookup yields CDR1 MGHDK and CDR2 SYGVNS. V was cut by 6 bases and J by 2 bases, with 14 bases left in between. CDR3 amino acids: CASRRTGETYEQYF. For the CDR3, the DNA is TGTGCCAGCAGACGGACGGGGGAAACCTACGAGCAGTACTTC.

A few counts support this clone. The chain is built from TRBV7-2 and TRBJ2-3, with D tentatively TRBD2 (5 bases). The germline gives CDR1 SGHTA, CDR2 FQGNSA. The CDR3 totals 15 residues. Trimming took 3 bases from V and 2 from J, leaving 12 bases between them. Written as DNA, the CDR3 is TGTGCCAGCAGCTTCAGCCTAGCTGTCACAGATACGCAGTATTTT. It codes for CASSFSLAVTDTQYF.

The chain uses TRBV29-1 and TRBJ2-2, with a tentative D call TRBD1 (6 bases). The V gene lost 5 bases and the J gene lost 1 base, with 14 bases spanning the gap. The germline V gene encodes CDR1 SQVTM and CDR2 ANQGSEA. The CDR3 has 15 residues. DNA of the CDR3: TGCAGCGTTACCAGGGGTAGCTGGAACACCGGGGAGCTGTTTTTT. It yields the protein CSVTRGSWNTGELFF.

This clone was counted a few times. The chain joins TRBV10-1 to TRBJ2-5; 7 bases align to TRBD2. Germline loops: CDR1 WNHNN, CDR2 SYGVQD (reference sequence). This CDR3 is 16 amino acids long. Unmatched junction bases numbered 7, after V lost 3 bases and J lost 0 bases. The CDR3, as DNA: TGCGCCAGCAGTGAAAGTCGCGGGGGTTACCAAGAGACCCAGTACTTC. Translation: CASSESRGGYQETQYF.

The J gene is TRBJ1-1, the V gene TRBV5-1; 7 bases line up with TRBD1. From germline, CDR1 is SGHRS and CDR2 YFSETQ. The CDR3 extends over 14 amino acids. The V and J ends lost 5 bases and 0 bases, in that order; junction bases with no gene match: 4. CDR3 sequence reads: CASRPGQMNTEAFF. CDR3 nucleotides: TGCGCCAGCAGACCGGGACAGATGAACACTGAAGCTTTCTTT.

The chain recombines TRBV4-3 with TRBJ2-1, with TRBD2 matching 8 bases. J gave up 6 bases and V 4 bases, and 8 bases lay outside the gene matches. Germline V gene data show CDR1 as LGHNA and CDR2 as YSLEER. This CDR3 is built from 15 residues. CDR3 DNA: TGCGCCAGCAGCCCTAATGGCGGGAGGAGCAATGAGCAGTTCTTC. Translating it yields CASSPNGGRSNEQFF.

This clone was observed once. Other DNA sequences in the sample encode the same CDR3. The chain recombines TRBV7-2 with TRBJ1-2, with D perhaps TRBD1 (5 bases). There are 13 residues in the CDR3. Germline lookup yields CDR1 SGHTA and CDR2 FQGNSA. V was shortened by 5 bases and J by 8 bases, with 15 bases between the two germline ends. Here the CDR3 DNA reads TGTGCCAGCAGCGCTACGGGGGTTTTCGGCTACACCTTC. Its translation is CASSATGVFGYTF. The entire variable domain, with the rest obtained from reference TRBV7-2 and TRBJ1-2, is as follows: GAGVSQSPSNKVTEKGKDVELRCDPISGHTALYWYRQSLGQGLEFLIYFQGNSAPDKSGLPSDRFSAERTGGSVSTLTIQRTQQEDSAVYLCASSATGVFGYTFGSGTRLTVV.